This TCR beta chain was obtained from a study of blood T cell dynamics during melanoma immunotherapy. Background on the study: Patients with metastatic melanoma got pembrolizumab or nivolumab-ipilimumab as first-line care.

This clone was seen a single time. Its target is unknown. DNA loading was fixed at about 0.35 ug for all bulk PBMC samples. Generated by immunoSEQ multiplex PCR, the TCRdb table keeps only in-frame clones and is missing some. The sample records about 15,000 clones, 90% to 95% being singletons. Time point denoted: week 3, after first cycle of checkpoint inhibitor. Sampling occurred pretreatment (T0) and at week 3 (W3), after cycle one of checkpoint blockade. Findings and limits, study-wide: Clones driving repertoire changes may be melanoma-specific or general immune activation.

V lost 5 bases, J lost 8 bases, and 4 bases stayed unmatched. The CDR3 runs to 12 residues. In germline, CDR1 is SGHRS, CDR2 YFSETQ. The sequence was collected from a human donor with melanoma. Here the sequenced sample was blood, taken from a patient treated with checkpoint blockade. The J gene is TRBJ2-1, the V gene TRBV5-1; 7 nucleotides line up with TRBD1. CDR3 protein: CASRRTGDEQFF. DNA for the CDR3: TGCGCCAGCAGGCGAACAGGGGATGAGCAGTTCTTC.